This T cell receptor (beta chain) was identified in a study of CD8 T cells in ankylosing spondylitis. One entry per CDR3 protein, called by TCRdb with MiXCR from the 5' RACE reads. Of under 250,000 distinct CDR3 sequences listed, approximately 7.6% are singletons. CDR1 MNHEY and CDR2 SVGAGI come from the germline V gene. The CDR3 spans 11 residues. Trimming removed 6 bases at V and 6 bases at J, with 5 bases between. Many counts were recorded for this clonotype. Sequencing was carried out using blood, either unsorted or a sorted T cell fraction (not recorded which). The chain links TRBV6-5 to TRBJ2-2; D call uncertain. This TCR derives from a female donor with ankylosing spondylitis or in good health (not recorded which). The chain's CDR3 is CASRRSGELFF. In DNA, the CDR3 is TGTGCCAGCAGACGTTCCGGGGAGCTGTTTTTT.